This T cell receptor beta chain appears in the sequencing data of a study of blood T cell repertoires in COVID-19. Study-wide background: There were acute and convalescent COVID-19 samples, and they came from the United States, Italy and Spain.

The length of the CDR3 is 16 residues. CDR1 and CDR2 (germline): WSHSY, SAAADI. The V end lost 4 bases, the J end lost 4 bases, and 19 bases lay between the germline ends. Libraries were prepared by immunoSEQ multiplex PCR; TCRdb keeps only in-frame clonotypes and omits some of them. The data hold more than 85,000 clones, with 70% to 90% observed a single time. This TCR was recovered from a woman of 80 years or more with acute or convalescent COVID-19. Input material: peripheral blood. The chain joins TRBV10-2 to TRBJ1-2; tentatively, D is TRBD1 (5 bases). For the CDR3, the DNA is TGCGCCAGCAGTGGAGGCGGGGCTAGGCAGATCTATGGCTACACCTTC. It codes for CASSGGGARQIYGYTF.